These 25 T cell receptor beta chains originate from one sample sequenced in a study of vaccination and CD4 T cells after COVID-19. Once obtained from cultured CD4+ T cells, the DNA was sequenced using the Oncomine TCR Beta short-read assay. TCRdb reanalysed the PCR reads using MiXCR and keeps one entry per CDR3 protein. The profile shows some 15,000 distinct CDR3 sequences, roughly 80% of them singletons. Treatment specified: roughly 10-day PBMC culture with coronavirus spike peptide pools or control peptides (ViraFEST assay). The antigens of these receptors remain unknown. The sample here was CD4+ T cells from blood, cultured in vitro, taken after SARS-CoV-2 vaccination. These receptors all stem from a human donor who received a COVID-19 vaccine.

The genes are TRBV20-1 and TRBJ1-5, with a possible D match to TRBD1 (5 bases). This CDR3 is 14 amino acids long. CDR1 is DFQATT and CDR2 is SNEGSKA in the germline V gene (reference sequence). Trimming left V 6 bases short and J 5 bases short, with 17 bases between. The chain's CDR3 is CSASRGVGDQPQHF. The CDR3 coding sequence is TGCAGTGCCTCCCGGGGGGTCGGGGATCAGCCCCAGCATTTT.

This rearrangement joins TRBV7-3 to TRBJ2-3; 12 bases match TRBD2. The CDR3 length is 18 residues. Germline loops: CDR1 SGHTA, CDR2 FQGTGA. The ends lost 0 bases at V and 5 bases at J; junction bases unmatched: 9. CDR3 DNA sequence: TGTGCCAGCAGCTTAACACTAGCGGGGGGACAAGGTGGAGATACGCAGTATTTT. Translation gives CASSLTLAGGQGGDTQYF.

The chain recombines TRBV19 with TRBJ1-1; maybe TRBD1 (6 bases). In germline, CDR1 is LNHDA, CDR2 SQIVND (reference sequence). The CDR3 has 17 amino acids. Trimming removed 6 bases from V and 0 bases from J, with 20 bases in between. The CDR3 bases are TGTGCCAGTAGATTTACAGGGACCGATACTATGAACACTGAAGCTTTCTTT. This gives the protein CASRFTGTDTMNTEAFF.

This chain uses TRBV6-1 with TRBJ1-5, with no clear D. This CDR3 spans 13 amino acids. In germline, CDR1 is MNHNS, CDR2 SASEGT. Trimming left V 7 bases short and J 6 bases short, with 13 bases between. The CDR3 spells CASTREGSQPQHF. CDR3 in DNA: TGTGCCAGCACCCGGGAGGGATCTCAGCCCCAGCATTTT.

J is TRBJ1-6 and V is TRBV27; 8 positions match TRBD1. The CDR3 extends over 17 amino acids. The germline V gene has CDR1 MNHEY and CDR2 SMNVEV (reference sequence). V shed 1 base, J shed 4 bases, and the junction held 6 bases outside the gene matches. CDR3 bases: TGTGCCAGCAGTTTATTTGGGACAGGTGAATATAATTCACCCCTCCACTTT. It encodes CASSLFGTGEYNSPLHF.

The J gene is TRBJ2-2, the V gene TRBV2; tentatively, D is TRBD2 (5 bases). CDR3 length: 14 amino acids. V dropped 7 bases and J dropped 7 bases, with 16 bases sitting between them. The V gene's germline CDR1 is SNHLY and CDR2 FYNNEI. The CDR3 sequence is CASNALWAGGELFF. Written as DNA, the CDR3 is TGTGCCAGCAACGCCCTCTGGGCGGGCGGGGAGCTGTTTTTT.

The chain uses TRBV15 and TRBJ2-7; TRBD1 might be the D (6 bases). Deletions cut 0 bases from V and 0 bases from J, with 18 bases between. The CDR3 spans 18 residues. Germline CDR1 reads LNHNV; CDR2 reads YYDKDF (reference sequence). The CDR3 DNA is TGTGCCACCAGCAGAGATCTCGGCCAGGGGCAAAACTCCTACGAGCAGTACTTC. Translated: CATSRDLGQGQNSYEQYF.

The J gene is TRBJ1-3, the V gene TRBV20-1, with 7 bases fitting TRBD1. Germline CDR1 reads DFQATT; CDR2 reads SNEGSKA (reference sequence). The CDR3 has 15 residues. V gave up 4 bases and J gave up 0 bases; unmatched junction bases: 6. The CDR3 here is CSATRGLNSGNTIYF. The CDR3 nucleotides are TGCAGTGCTACGAGGGGGCTCAACTCTGGAAACACCATATATTTT.

The chain is built from TRBV24-1 and TRBJ2-3, with a possible D match to TRBD2 (6 bases). The CDR3 runs 13 residues. Trimming took off 7 bases at V and 6 bases at J, with 13 bases between the two ends. Per the germline V gene, CDR1 is KGHDR and CDR2 is SFDVKD. The CDR3 protein is CATSGGARDTQYF. CDR3 in DNA: TGTGCCACCAGCGGCGGGGCCCGCGATACGCAGTATTTT.

V usage is TRBV7-2 and J usage is TRBJ1-2, with a weak D call TRBD1 (6 bases). Per the germline V gene, CDR1 is SGHTA and CDR2 is FQGNSA. V lost 1 base to trimming and J lost 7 bases, with 13 bases between them. The CDR3 is made up of 14 amino acids. CDR3 protein: CASSLGWGQGGYTF. The CDR3 DNA follows: TGTGCCAGCAGCTTAGGATGGGGGCAGGGTGGCTACACCTTC.

The rearrangement links TRBV7-3 to TRBJ1-1; 8 nucleotides match TRBD1. V lost 5 bases and J lost 8; bases outside the gene matches: 7. Germline lookup yields CDR1 SGHTA and CDR2 FQGTGA. This CDR3 has 13 amino acids. CDR3 sequence: CASSATDRVEAFF. CDR3 DNA: TGTGCCAGCAGCGCTACGGACAGGGTCGAAGCTTTCTTT.

This clonotype was seen a handful of times. V usage is TRBV7-6 and J usage is TRBJ1-6; D gene ambiguous. V was trimmed by 5 bases and J by 6 bases, leaving 14 bases between them. The CDR3 runs 15 residues. Per germline, CDR1 SGHVS and CDR2 FNYEAQ. In DNA form, the CDR3 reads TGTGCCAGCAGCGGCCGGGAGGGTGCTAATTCACCCCTCCACTTT. Its protein is CASSGREGANSPLHF.

This chain joins TRBV19 and TRBJ1-5; tentative D call: TRBD1 (5 bases). V lost 8 bases, J lost 5 bases, and 13 bases lay in between. The CDR3 runs 13 residues. Per germline, CDR1 LNHDA and CDR2 SQIVND (reference sequence). The CDR3 reads CASCPGTHQPQHF. The CDR3 coding sequence is TGTGCCAGTTGTCCCGGGACCCATCAGCCCCAGCATTTT.

The table lists this clonotype with a count of one. This chain uses TRBV30 with TRBJ1-1, with D unresolved. The CDR3 is 13 amino acids. The V end was cut by 2 bases, the J end by 5 bases, with 12 bases between. In germline, CDR1 is GTSNPN, CDR2 SVGIG (reference sequence). The CDR3 sequence is CAWSLRRETEAFF. CDR3 in DNA: TGTGCCTGGAGTTTAAGACGGGAAACTGAAGCTTTCTTT.

The CDR3 here is CATSELAGGSTDTQYF. The CDR3 DNA is TGTGCCACCAGTGAGCTAGCGGGGGGGAGCACAGATACGCAGTATTTT. The chain uses TRBV24-1 and TRBJ2-3, with 12 bases matching TRBD2. The trim removed 4 bases at V and 0 bases at J, leaving 1 base unmatched. The germline V gene has CDR1 KGHDR and CDR2 SFDVKD. This CDR3 has 16 amino acids.

This clonotype has just one count. V usage is TRBV20-1 and J usage is TRBJ1-2; D unresolved. Looked up from germline, CDR1 is DFQATT and CDR2 is SNEGSKA (reference sequence). V was trimmed by 2 bases and J by 2 bases, leaving 18 bases between them. CDR3 size: 16 residues. CDR3 nucleotides: TGCAGTGCTAGAACACAAGGACGGGATTCCAACTATGGCTACACCTTC. Amino acids: CSARTQGRDSNYGYTF.

The chain is built from TRBV2 and TRBJ1-6, with unresolved D. Between the trimmed V and J ends, which lost 7 bases and 5 bases, there was a span of 30 bases. The CDR3 runs 20 residues. Germline CDR1 and CDR2: SNHLY and FYNNEI. In DNA, the CDR3 is TGTGCCAGCAAATCAGTTGCGGCCCAGACCGTTCGTCGGAATAATTCACCCCTCCACTTT. Its protein product is CASKSVAAQTVRRNNSPLHF.

The V call is TRBV2, the J call TRBJ1-6; possible D gene TRBD1, 5 bases. V dropped 8 bases and J dropped 7 bases, with 12 bases sitting between them. The CDR3 loop spans 13 amino acids. Per the germline V gene, CDR1 is SNHLY and CDR2 is FYNNEI. In DNA form, the CDR3 reads TGTGCCAGCGTCCGGGACGGGAATTCACCCCTCCACTTT. It yields the protein CASVRDGNSPLHF. Together with reference TRBV2 and TRBJ1-6, the CDR3 gives the full variable domain: EPEVTQTPSHQVTQMGQEVILRCVPISNHLYFYWYRQILGQKVEFLVSFYNNEISEKSEIFDDQFSVERPDGSNFTLKIRSTKLEDSAMYFCASVRDGNSPLHFGNGTRLTVT.

V usage is TRBV11-2 and J usage is TRBJ1-1, with D possibly being TRBD1 (6 bases). In germline, CDR1 is SGHAT, CDR2 FQNNGV. The CDR3 is 15 amino acids. Between the trimmed V and J ends, which lost 5 bases and 0 bases, there was a span of 13 bases. This CDR3 is CASSPPTGLNTEAFF. CDR3 nucleotides: TGTGCCAGCAGCCCCCCAACAGGGTTGAACACTGAAGCTTTCTTT.

V gene TRBV6-1 combines with J gene TRBJ1-2, with a tentative D call TRBD1 (5 bases). V was clipped by 2 bases and J by 3 bases, with 22 bases between them. The CDR3 consists of 18 residues. Germline V gene sequence: CDR1 MNHNS, CDR2 SASEGT. As DNA, the CDR3 is TGTGCCAGCAGTGAAAGTGGGACCCCCCTAAAGGGGTACTATGGCTACACCTTC. It is translated as CASSESGTPLKGYYGYTF.

This clonotype was picked up one time. The rearrangement uses TRBV20-1 and TRBJ1-4; D might be TRBD1 (5 bases). V was cut by 6 bases and J by 8 bases, with 16 bases left in between. CDR1 DFQATT and CDR2 SNEGSKA come from the germline V gene (reference sequence). The CDR3 extends over 13 amino acids. The CDR3 bases are TGCAGTGCCCCGGGGCAGGGAGGGGAAAAACTGTTTTTT. The encoded protein is CSAPGQGGEKLFF.

The chain joins TRBV7-3 to TRBJ2-6; 10 bases agree with TRBD2. This CDR3 region has 17 residues. Losses at the gene ends were 5 bases for V and 2 bases for J; bases not matched to a gene: 6. Looked up from germline, CDR1 is SGHTA and CDR2 is FQGTGA. The CDR3 loop reads CASSLTSGEAGANVLTF. DNA of the CDR3: TGTGCCAGCAGCCTTACTAGCGGGGAAGCTGGGGCCAACGTCCTGACTTTC.

The chain carries TRBV20-1 and TRBJ1-2, with 7 bases lining up with TRBD1. Germline V lookup: CDR1 DFQATT, CDR2 SNEGSKA (reference sequence). The CDR3 totals 15 residues. The trim removed 7 bases at V and 4 bases at J, leaving 15 bases unmatched. CDR3 sequence: CSVPAGHRGAYGYTF. The CDR3 DNA follows: TGCAGTGTTCCCGCGGGCCACAGGGGAGCCTATGGCTACACCTTC.

The rearrangement links TRBV5-4 to TRBJ2-5; D possibly matches TRBD1 or TRBD2 (7 bases each). Germline values: CDR1 SGHNT, CDR2 YYREEE (reference sequence). The length of the CDR3 is 15 residues. The V end lost 4 bases, the J end lost 2 bases, and 15 bases lay between the germline ends. CDR3 in amino acids: CASSRGGTVQETQYF. For the CDR3, the DNA is TGTGCCAGCAGCCGGGGAGGGACAGTTCAAGAGACCCAGTACTTC.

This clonotype came up once. The rearrangement uses TRBV20-1 and TRBJ2-7; 8 bases align to TRBD1. The germline V gene has CDR1 DFQATT and CDR2 SNEGSKA (reference sequence). Trimming at V came to 2 bases and at J to 5 bases, leaving 5 bases not matched to a gene. The CDR3 totals 13 residues. The CDR3 loop reads CSARRQGRDEQYF. Here the CDR3 DNA reads TGCAGTGCTAGAAGACAGGGGCGGGACGAGCAGTACTTC.